This T cell receptor (beta chain) was observed in a study of blood T cells in healthy people across ages. Study results and caveats: Researchers report that TCR beta diversity correlated strongly with naive T cell percentage.

Germline-derived CDR1 and CDR2 are SGHDN and FVKESK. The CDR3 totals 13 residues. Deletions cut 10 bases from V and 1 base from J, with 13 bases between. Primed by a sample-barcoded 5' primer and a J-beta primer mix, a second PCR proceeded for roughly 6 to 12 cycles. MiXCR, applied by TCRdb to the 5' RACE reads, yields one record per CDR3 protein. The data hold about 620,000 distinct CDR3 sequences, with more than 45% observed a single time. Those donating, healthy Caucasian individuals from Russia, were aged about 6 to 95. This clonotype was recorded at least ten times. Antigen specificity is unknown.

This TCR was recovered from a woman over 75 in good health. The chain carries TRBV14 and TRBJ1-1; D gene ambiguous. Specimen: blood. The CDR3 sequence: CATSYRPNTEAFF. The CDR3 DNA follows: TGTGCCACCTCTTACCGCCCGAACACTGAAGCTTTCTTT.